This section outlines one T cell receptor beta chain sequence together with its context. The V gene's germline CDR1 is ENHRY and CDR2 SYGVKD. V lost 0 bases and J 12 bases, leaving 9 bases between the germline ends. The CDR3 has 12 residues. These data come from a study of blood T cell repertoires in COVID-19. Whole-study context: Samples representing acute and convalescent COVID-19 were sourced from the United States, Italy and Spain. From T cells, B-cell-depleted T cells, or PBMCs came the material, which was cDNA or gDNA.

The repertoire was sequenced with immunoSEQ multiplex PCR; TCRdb's copy has only in-frame clones and lacks some. Here the sample spans approximately 440,000 clones, 70% to 90% being singletons. The chain couples TRBV10-3 to TRBJ2-1; maybe TRBD2 (6 bases). The material sequenced was peripheral blood. The source of this sequence is a woman in her forties or fifties with COVID-19, enrolled during active disease. Here the CDR3 DNA reads TGTGCCATCAGTGAGTCGGGGGGACCGCAGTTCTTC. Translating it yields CAISESGGPQFF.